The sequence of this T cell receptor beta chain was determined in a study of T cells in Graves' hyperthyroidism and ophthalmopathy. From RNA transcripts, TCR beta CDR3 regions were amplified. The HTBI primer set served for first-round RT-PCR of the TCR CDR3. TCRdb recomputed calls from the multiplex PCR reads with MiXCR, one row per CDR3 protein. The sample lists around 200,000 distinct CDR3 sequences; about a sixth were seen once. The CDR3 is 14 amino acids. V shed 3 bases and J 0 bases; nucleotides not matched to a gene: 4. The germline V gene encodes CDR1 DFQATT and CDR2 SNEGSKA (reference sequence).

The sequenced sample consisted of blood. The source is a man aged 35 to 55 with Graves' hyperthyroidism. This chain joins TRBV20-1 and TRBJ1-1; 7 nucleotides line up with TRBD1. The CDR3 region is CSARGDSLNTEAFF. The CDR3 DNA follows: TGCAGTGCTAGGGGGGACAGCTTGAACACTGAAGCTTTCTTT.